Below, 27 T cell receptor beta chains from the same sample are listed, as sequenced in a study of T cell repertoires in cytomegalovirus infection. TCRdb reanalysed the reads using MiXCR and keeps one entry per CDR3 protein. Of 250,000 to 300,000 distinct CDR3 sequences in the sample, over 8% were seen once. Sequencing was performed on PBMCs. The origin of the receptors is a human donor in good health (CMV status not recorded). Some clones in this sample may be carry-over from other donors' samples.

This clonotype was seen at least ten times. The chain is built from TRBV20-1 and TRBJ2-5; TRBD1 aligns across 8 bases. The germline CDR1 and CDR2 sequences are DFQATT and SNEGSKA (reference sequence). V lost 0 bases to trimming and J lost 1 base; unmatched junction nucleotides: 10. This CDR3 spans 17 amino acids. The CDR3 protein is CSARDGRQGFGQETQYF. DNA for the CDR3: TGCAGTGCTAGAGATGGGCGACAGGGGTTCGGCCAAGAGACCCAGTACTTC.

The chain joins TRBV6-2 or TRBV6-3 to TRBJ2-1, with TRBD2 matching 8 bases. The CDR3 extends over 14 amino acids. V shed 8 bases and J 8 bases; nucleotides not matched to a gene: 11. Per germline, CDR1 MNHEY and CDR2 SVGEGT. CDR3 region: CASSEASGFYEQFF. The CDR3 nucleotides read TGTGCCAGCTCGGAGGCTAGCGGGTTCTATGAGCAGTTCTTC.

This clonotype was observed at least ten times. Mismatch with germline at one junction end may stem from a read error. The chain carries TRBV7-7 and TRBJ2-2, with 7 bases that match TRBD1. Germline V lookup: CDR1 SSHAT, CDR2 FNYEAQ (reference sequence). This CDR3 region has 14 residues. As DNA, the CDR3 is TGTGCTAGCAGCTTAGGGACAGTAGCCGGGGAGCTGTTTTTT. Protein: CASSLGTVAGELFF.

This clonotype occurred many times. The chain recombines TRBV6-2 or TRBV6-3 with TRBJ2-7, with 10 bases aligning to TRBD1. CDR1 is MNHEY, CDR2 SVGEGT, per germline. With 6 bases clipped from V and 4 bases from J, the junction kept 3 bases outside the gene matches. The CDR3 is made up of 13 amino acids. The CDR3: CASRGQGKYEQYF. CDR3 in DNA: TGTGCCAGCAGGGGACAGGGGAAATACGAGCAGTACTTC.

With regard to this clonotype: This clone may be a read error of a much larger clone one base away. The CDR3 bases are TGTGCCAGCAGCCTAAGTGACCTAAAATCCAAAGAGACCCAGTACTTC. Translation: CASSLSDLKSKETQYF. This chain joins TRBV7-8 and TRBJ2-5, with D uncertain. The CDR3 spans 16 residues. Trimming cost V 5 bases and J 3 bases, with 19 bases left between them. Germline assignment: CDR1 SGHVS and CDR2 FQNEAQ.

This clonotype was seen repeatedly, ten times or more. The chain couples TRBV5-1 to TRBJ2-6; D gene ambiguous. CDR1 is SGHRS, CDR2 YFSETQ, per germline. V was pared by 2 bases and J by 0 bases, with 9 bases between. The CDR3 has 16 amino acids. CDR3 region: CASSFPLSSGANVLTF. CDR3 nucleotide sequence: TGCGCCAGCAGCTTCCCCTTAAGCTCTGGGGCCAACGTCCTGACTTTC. The entire variable domain, with the rest obtained from reference TRBV5-1 and TRBJ2-6, is as follows: KAGVTQTPRYLIKTRGQQVTLSCSPISGHRSVSWYQQTPGQGLQFLFEYFSETQRNKGNFPGRFSGRQFSNSRSEMNVSTLELGDSALYLCASSFPLSSGANVLTFGAGSRLTVL.

This clonotype was seen a handful of times. The chain is built from TRBV7-2 and TRBJ1-2; TRBD1 might be the D (5 bases). This CDR3 region has 14 residues. Germline V gene data show CDR1 as SGHTA and CDR2 as FQGNSA. With 2 bases removed from V and 6 bases from J, the gap between germline ends came to 13 bases. The CDR3, as DNA: TGTGCCAGCAGCTTAATGGGGACGGAAAATGGCTACACCTTC. Translated: CASSLMGTENGYTF.

There are many counts of this clonotype. This chain links TRBV7-2 with TRBJ1-4; D is ambiguous. Trimming removed 1 base from V and 5 bases from J, with 23 bases in between. Germline assignment: CDR1 SGHTA and CDR2 FQGNSA. This CDR3 contains 19 residues. CDR3 region: CASSLDSRAITGKNEKLFF. DNA of the CDR3: TGTGCCAGCAGCTTAGACTCACGGGCCATCACGGGCAAGAATGAAAAACTGTTTTTT.

This clonotype was seen at least ten times. The genes are TRBV24-1 and TRBJ2-7; 9 nucleotides agree with TRBD1. This CDR3 is 16 amino acids long. The germline V gene encodes CDR1 KGHDR and CDR2 SFDVKD. The J segment lost 7 bases and the V segment lost 5 bases, leaving 14 bases of the junction unmatched. The CDR3 protein is CATSGPGQGVPWEQYF. As DNA, the CDR3 is TGTGCCACCAGTGGACCGGGACAGGGAGTCCCATGGGAGCAGTACTTC.

The sample holds a few counts of this clonotype. The chain has TRBV30 and TRBJ2-2, with 8 bases identical to TRBD2. After removal of 4 bases from V and 6 bases from J, the junction contained 4 bases not matched to a gene. Germline V gene data show CDR1 as GTSNPN and CDR2 as SVGIG (reference sequence). The CDR3 has 13 residues. The CDR3 DNA sequence: TGTGCCTGGAATAAGCGGGAGTCCGGGGAGCTGTTTTTT. Encoded protein: CAWNKRESGELFF.

Regarding this clonotype: One base away lies a much larger clone, so this may be a sequencing read error. The chain uses TRBV19 and TRBJ1-2; tentative D call: TRBD1 (6 bases). The CDR3 is 16 amino acids. Germline CDR1 reads LNHDA; CDR2 reads SQIVND (reference sequence). CDR3 residues: CASILGQSPTIYVYTF. The CDR3 coding sequence is TGTGCCAGTATCCTCGGACAGTCCCCCACAATTTATGTCTACACCTTC.

V and J are TRBV4-3 and TRBJ1-2; D is unclear. V was trimmed by 0 bases and J by 8 bases, leaving 16 bases between them. The CDR3 loop spans 15 amino acids. The V gene's germline CDR1 is LGHNA and CDR2 YSLEER. For the CDR3, the DNA is TGCGCCAGCAGCCAAGACAGCGACGCGGGCGGCGGCTACACCTTC. Its translation: CASSQDSDAGGGYTF.

This clonotype occurred many times. This chain joins TRBV10-2 and TRBJ2-7, with D perhaps TRBD1 (5 bases). CDR1 is WSHSY, CDR2 SAAADI, per germline. Deletions cut 5 bases from V and 3 bases from J, with 17 bases between. CDR3 length: 15 amino acids. CDR3 coding DNA: TGCGCCAGCAGTAAGGGGCCTTCATTTCTCTACGAGCAGTACTTC. It codes for CASSKGPSFLYEQYF.

This clonotype was recorded only once. V is TRBV20-1 and J is TRBJ1-6; D gene unclear. CDR3 length equals 13 residues. Trimming removed 7 bases at V and 10 bases at J, with 17 bases between. CDR1 and CDR2 (germline): DFQATT, SNEGSKA (reference sequence). CDR3 residues: CSGGGPLYSPLHF. The DNA of the CDR3 is TGCAGTGGTGGAGGGCCCCTGTACTCACCCCTCCACTTT.

This clonotype was detected ten times or more. The chain carries TRBV7-2 and TRBJ2-7, with a tentative D call TRBD2 (6 bases). The germline V and J ends were trimmed by 1 base and 2 bases, with 12 bases remaining between them. The germline gives CDR1 SGHTA, CDR2 FQGNSA. CDR3 length: 15 amino acids. The CDR3 protein is CASSLEEGTTYEQYF. Here the CDR3 DNA reads TGTGCCAGCAGCTTAGAGGAGGGCACCACCTACGAGCAGTACTTC.

This clonotype was found many times. This chain connects TRBV28 to TRBJ1-2; TRBD1 matches at 9 bases. Germline CDR1 and CDR2: MDHEN and SYDVKM. The CDR3 length is 15 residues. V lost 6 bases, J lost 0 bases, and 5 bases stayed unmatched. CDR3 sequence (DNA): TGTGCCAGCAGGGGGACAGGGAGGGCTAACTATGGCTACACCTTC. Protein sequence: CASRGTGRANYGYTF.

This clonotype has a count of ten or more. The V call is TRBV5-1, the J call TRBJ2-1; 7 bases map to TRBD1. Trimming at V came to 4 bases and at J to 2 bases, leaving 6 bases not matched to a gene. The CDR3 loop spans 15 amino acids. Germline values: CDR1 SGHRS, CDR2 YFSETQ. The DNA of the CDR3 is TGCGCCAGCAGCCCGACAGGGACAACCTACAATGAGCAGTTCTTC. It yields the protein CASSPTGTTYNEQFF.

In its sample, this clonotype was seen many times. This chain links TRBV7-2 with TRBJ1-3; D is perhaps TRBD1 (6 bases). The CDR3 spans 15 residues. Trimming cost V 9 bases and J 3 bases, with 18 bases left between them. The V gene's germline CDR1 is SGHTA and CDR2 FQGNSA. The CDR3 sequence: CASTYSGAGGNTIYF. The CDR3 bases are TGTGCCAGTACCTACTCAGGGGCGGGTGGAAACACCATATATTTT.

This clonotype came up many times. This rearrangement joins TRBV12-3 or TRBV12-4 to TRBJ1-1, with TRBD1 as a possible D gene (5 bases). V gave up 7 bases and J gave up 0 bases, with 12 bases separating them. The CDR3 spans 14 residues. The DNA for the CDR3 is TGTGCCAGCAACTTAAGGGGCATGAACACTGAAGCTTTCTTT. Protein sequence: CASNLRGMNTEAFF.

This clonotype was seen repeatedly, ten times or more. The rearrangement links TRBV7-2 to TRBJ1-2; the match to TRBD1 covers 7 bases. Germline V lookup: CDR1 SGHTA, CDR2 FQGNSA. The CDR3 extends over 14 amino acids. V was clipped by 5 bases and J by 6 bases; unmatched bases: 9. The DNA for the CDR3 is TGTGCCAGCAGCCCAACGACAGGGAAGGATGGCTACACCTTC. Translating gives CASSPTTGKDGYTF.

This clonotype was counted ten times or more. This chain uses TRBV7-2 with TRBJ1-1, with TRBD1 as a possible D gene (5 bases). The CDR3 has 14 amino acids. CDR1 SGHTA and CDR2 FQGNSA come from the germline V gene. Deletions cut 0 bases from V and 8 bases from J, with 13 bases between. DNA for the CDR3: TGTGCCAGCAGCTTAGCTAGTTGGGGGAAAGAAGCTTTCTTT. Residues: CASSLASWGKEAFF. Together with reference TRBV7-2 and TRBJ1-1, the CDR3 gives the full variable domain: GAGVSQSPSNKVTEKGKDVELRCDPISGHTALYWYRQSLGQGLEFLIYFQGNSAPDKSGLPSDRFSAERTGGSVSTLTIQRTQQEDSAVYLCASSLASWGKEAFFGQGTRLTVV.

This clonotype was found many times. The rearrangement links TRBV27 to TRBJ1-1; possible D gene TRBD1, 6 bases. The CDR3 covers 16 residues. CDR1 MNHEY and CDR2 SMNVEV come from the germline V gene (reference sequence). Between the trimmed V and J ends, which lost 5 bases and 0 bases, there was a span of 16 bases. CDR3 amino acids: CASSRSSGQLNTEAFF. The CDR3 DNA follows: TGTGCCAGCAGTAGATCGTCTGGACAGTTGAACACTGAAGCTTTCTTT.

This clonotype came up a few times. The V and J genes are TRBV5-5 and TRBJ2-1, with TRBD2 identical over 7 bases. The CDR3 is made up of 15 amino acids. The J segment lost 0 bases and the V segment lost 3 bases, leaving 3 bases of the junction unmatched. Germline values: CDR1 SGHKS, CDR2 YYEKEE (reference sequence). CDR3 DNA sequence: TGTGCCAGCAGCTCCGGGGACTACTCCTACAATGAGCAGTTCTTC. Amino acids: CASSSGDYSYNEQFF.

The chain carries TRBV27 and TRBJ1-2; possibly TRBD1 for D (6 bases). This CDR3 has 14 amino acids. Looked up from germline, CDR1 is MNHEY and CDR2 is SMNVEV (reference sequence). Between the trimmed V and J ends, which lost 5 bases and 4 bases, there was a span of 14 bases. The CDR3 DNA reads TGTGCCAGCAGTCCAAGTGGAGGGGGCTATGGCTACACCTTC. Amino acid sequence: CASSPSGGGYGYTF.

The chain uses TRBV12-3 or TRBV12-4 and TRBJ2-1; weak D call: TRBD2 (5 bases). The CDR3 length is 13 residues. Trimming removed 6 bases at V and 4 bases at J, with 10 bases between. The CDR3 DNA sequence: TGTGCCAGCAGCAAACTAGAATACAATGAGCAGTTCTTC. Its protein product is CASSKLEYNEQFF.

At least ten counts were recorded for this clonotype. This chain joins TRBV12-5 and TRBJ1-1, with 8 positions matching TRBD1. V trimming: 6 bases; J trimming: 11 bases; junction bases outside the gene matches: 11. Germline-derived CDR1 and CDR2 are LGHNT and FRNRAP. This CDR3 has 13 residues. The CDR3 sequence: CASGATQGAVAFF. CDR3 bases: TGTGCTAGTGGGGCAACCCAGGGGGCTGTCGCTTTCTTT. Looking up the rest from reference TRBV12-5 and TRBJ1-1 gives the full variable domain: DARVTQTPRHKVTEMGQEVTMRCQPILGHNTVFWYRQTMMQGLELLAYFRNRAPLDDSGMPKDRFSAEMPDATLATLKIQPSEPRDSAVYFCASGATQGAVAFFGQGTRLTVV.

This clonotype was picked up many times. V gene TRBV12-3 or TRBV12-4 combines with J gene TRBJ1-6; D not resolved. The CDR3 spans 14 residues. Trimming took off 0 bases at V and 10 bases at J, with 10 bases between the two ends. CDR3 in amino acids: CASSLARGNSPLHF. Here the CDR3 DNA reads TGTGCCAGCAGTTTAGCCCGAGGGAACTCACCCCTCCACTTT.